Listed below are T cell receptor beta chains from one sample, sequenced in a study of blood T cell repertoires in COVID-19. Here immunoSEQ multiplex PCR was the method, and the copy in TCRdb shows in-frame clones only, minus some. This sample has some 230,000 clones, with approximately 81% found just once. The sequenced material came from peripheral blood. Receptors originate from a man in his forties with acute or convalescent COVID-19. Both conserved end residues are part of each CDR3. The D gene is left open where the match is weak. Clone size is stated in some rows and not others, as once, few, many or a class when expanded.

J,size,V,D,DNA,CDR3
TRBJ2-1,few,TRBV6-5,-,TGTGCCAGCAGTTCAACTAGCTATGAGCAGTTCTTC,CASSSTSYEQFF
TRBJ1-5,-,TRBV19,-,TGTGCCAGCGGGGGGCGGGGTATTAGCAATCAGCCCCAGCATTTT,CASGGRGISNQPQHF
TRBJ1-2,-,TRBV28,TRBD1,TGTGCCAGCAGGTTTAAATGGTTATATTGGGACAGGTCAAACTATGGCTACACCTTC,CASRFKWLYWDRSNYGYTF
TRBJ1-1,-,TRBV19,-,TGTGCCAGTACCCTCCTCGGTCGTAACGCTGAAGCTTTCTTT,CASTLLGRNAEAFF
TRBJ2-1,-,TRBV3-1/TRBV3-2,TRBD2,TGTGCCAGCAGCCAAGACCGGGGGGGGTACGATGAGCAGTTCTTC,CASSQDRGGYDEQFF
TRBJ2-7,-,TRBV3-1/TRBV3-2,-,TGTGCCAGCAGCCCTAATCCCCCCAAGTCTTTTTACGAGCAGTACTTC,CASSPNPPKSFYEQYF
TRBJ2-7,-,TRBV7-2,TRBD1,TGTGCCAGCAGCTTGAGGACAGGTTACGAGCAGTACTTC,CASSLRTGYEQYF
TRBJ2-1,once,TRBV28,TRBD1,TGTGCCAGCAGTTTAGCCCAGGGGGCTCAGGTTTACAATGAGCAGTTCTTC,CASSLAQGAQVYNEQFF
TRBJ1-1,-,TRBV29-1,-,TGCAGCGCTCTAGACGGGAACACTGAAGCTTTCTTT,CSALDGNTEAFF
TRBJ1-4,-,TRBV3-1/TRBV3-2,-,TGTGCCAGCAGCCAAGGGACCAGGCCCCTAGGAGGAGAACTGTTTTTT,CASSQGTRPLGGELFF
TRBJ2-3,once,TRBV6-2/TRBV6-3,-,TGTGCCAGCAGTTACTTCGGCAGGGTGGCAGATACGCAGTATTTT,CASSYFGRVADTQYF
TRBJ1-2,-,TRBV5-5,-,TGTGCCAGCAGTTCCCGGACAGCCCCTTTCTATGGCTACACCTTC,CASSSRTAPFYGYTF
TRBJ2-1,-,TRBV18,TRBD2,TGTGTCAGCTCCGGGACTAGCGGGGGCCCAGGGTTCTTC,CVSSGTSGGPGFF
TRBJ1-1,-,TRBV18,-,TGTGCCAGCTCACAAGGACAGTTTTTAACTGAAGCTTTCTTT,CASSQGQFLTEAFF
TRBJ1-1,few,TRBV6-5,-,TGTGCCAGCAGTTATTTTATGAACACTGAAGCTTTCTTT,CASSYFMNTEAFF
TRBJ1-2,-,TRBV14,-,TGTGCCAGCAGCCAAGAACGGGGGGATGGCTCGGTTGGCTACACCTTC,CASSQERGDGSVGYTF
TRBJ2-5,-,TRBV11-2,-,TGTGCCAGCAGCCCACTTCGGGAGACCCAGTACTTC,CASSPLRETQYF
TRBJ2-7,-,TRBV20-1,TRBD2,TGCAGTGCTAGTTATGCCGCCACTAGCGGGACCTACGAGCAGTACTTC,CSASYAATSGTYEQYF
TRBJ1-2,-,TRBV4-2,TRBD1,TGTGCCAGCAGCCGAGAACAGGGGTTCACCGATGGCTACACCTTC,CASSREQGFTDGYTF
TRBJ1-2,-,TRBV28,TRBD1,TGTGCCAGCAGTCTACAGGGGTACCCTTATGGCTACACCTTC,CASSLQGYPYGYTF
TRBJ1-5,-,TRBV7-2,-,TGTGCCAGCAGCTTAAGTACAGGCTTAAATCAGCCCCAGCATTTT,CASSLSTGLNQPQHF
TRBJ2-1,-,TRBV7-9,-,TGTGCCAGCAGCTTAGACGGGGGACTTGGAGAGCAGTTCTTC,CASSLDGGLGEQFF
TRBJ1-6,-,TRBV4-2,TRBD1,TGTGCCAGCAGCCAAGTTTCGGACAGGGGAAATTCACCCCTCCACTTT,CASSQVSDRGNSPLHF
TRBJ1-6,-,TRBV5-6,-,TGTGCCAGCAGCTTGGCGGTACGGTCACCCCTCCACTTT,CASSLAVRSPLHF
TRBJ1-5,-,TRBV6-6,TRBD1,TGTGCCAGCAGTTCAGGGGGAGGTCAGCCCCAGCATTTT,CASSSGGGQPQHF
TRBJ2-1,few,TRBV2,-,TGTGCCAGCAGTGAAGGTTGGCGGATCCTGCATGAGCAGTTCTTC,CASSEGWRILHEQFF
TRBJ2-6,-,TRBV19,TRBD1,TGTGCCAGTAGTTTGGGACAGGGTAGCTCTGGGGCCAACGTCCTGACTTTC,CASSLGQGSSGANVLTF
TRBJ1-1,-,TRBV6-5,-,TGTGCCAGCAGTTTGGACACCCAGGATGAAGCTTTCTTT,CASSLDTQDEAFF
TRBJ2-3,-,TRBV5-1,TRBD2,TGCGCCAGCAGCACAATAGCGGGGGAGGCAGATACGCAGTATTTT,CASSTIAGEADTQYF
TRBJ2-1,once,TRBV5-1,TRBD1,TGCGCCAGCAGCCCCCGCCCGACAGGGGGCGCCTACAATGAGCAGTTCTTC,CASSPRPTGGAYNEQFF
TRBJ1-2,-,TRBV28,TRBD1,TGTGCCAGCAGTTCGACAGGGCAATATGGCTACACCTTC,CASSSTGQYGYTF
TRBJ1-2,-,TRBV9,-,TGTGCCAGCAGCGTATCTTGGCGGAACTATGGCTACACCTTC,CASSVSWRNYGYTF
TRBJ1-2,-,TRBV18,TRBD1,TGTGCCAGCGGGGTGACAGGGGAGTCCGGTGGCTACACCTTC,CASGVTGESGGYTF
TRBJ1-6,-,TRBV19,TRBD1,TGTGCCAGTGAGCGGACAGGGGGCTCGCTGGGGCATTCACCCCTCCACTTT,CASERTGGSLGHSPLHF
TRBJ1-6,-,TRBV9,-,TGTGCCAGCAGCGCCAGGGCTTCAGGTGGTTCACCCCTCCACTTT,CASSARASGGSPLHF
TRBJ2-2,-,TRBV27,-,TGTGCCAGCAGTCGGGAGAACACCGGGGAGCTGTTTTTT,CASSRENTGELFF
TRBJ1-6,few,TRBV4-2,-,TGTGCCAGCAAGGTGGAGGTGAGTTCCAATTCACCCCTCCACTTT,CASKVEVSSNSPLHF
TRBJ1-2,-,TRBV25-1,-,TGTGCCAGCAGTGAATCGGTGTTGGGCAGCTATGGCTACACCTTC,CASSESVLGSYGYTF
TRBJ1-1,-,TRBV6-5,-,TGTGCCAGCAGTACCATGAGGAGCACTGAAGCTTTCTTT,CASSTMRSTEAFF
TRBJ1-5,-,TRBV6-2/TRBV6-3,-,TGTGCCAGCAGCAGACGGGGGGATCAGCCCCAGCATTTT,CASSRRGDQPQHF
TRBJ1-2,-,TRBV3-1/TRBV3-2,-,TGTGCCAGCAGCCAAAGTACCAGGGGAACGGGGGGCTACACCTTC,CASSQSTRGTGGYTF
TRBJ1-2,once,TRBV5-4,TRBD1,TGTGCCAGCAGCCTCGAGACAGGGGAAATAGGCGGCTACACCTTC,CASSLETGEIGGYTF
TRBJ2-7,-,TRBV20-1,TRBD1,TGCAGTGCTAGTCCCTCGGGGGGACAGGGGGCGCCGGGGGAGCAGTACTTC,CSASPSGGQGAPGEQYF
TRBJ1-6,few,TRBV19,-,TGTGCCAGTAGTATTAGCGGCTCGGGAAGATCACCCCTCCACTTT,CASSISGSGRSPLHF
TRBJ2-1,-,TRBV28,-,TGTGCCACCACGCTACTAGCCGTCAATGAGCAGTTCTTC,CATTLLAVNEQFF
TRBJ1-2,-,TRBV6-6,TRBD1,TGTGCCACCCGGGACAGAGAGAATGGCTACACCTTC,CATRDRENGYTF